Here is one T cell receptor beta chain with its context. Its antigen has not been determined. Base qualities are not recorded, but no much larger clone differs from it by a single base. The data belong to a study of CD8 T cells in Susac syndrome (dated by TCRdb to the late 2010s). Looking at the study overall: The study used repertoire sequencing to test whether antigen drove CD8+ T cell activation and differentiation in Susac syndrome. What the work shows at the level of the full study, not this receptor alone: The study acknowledged that relatively few individuals were included in the TCR sequencing and HLA analysis.

RNA was extracted with the RNeasy kit and roughly 0.45 to 1 ug was reverse transcribed using random hexamers. TCR beta CDR3 regions were amplified with the immunoSEQ multiplex PCR assay covering 54 Vbeta and 13 Jbeta segments. Bias from PCR amplification was corrected by using a synthetic template baseline for primer optimization and for computational correction. Concerning the study's data processing: Reads were annotated to V, D and J genes per IMGT and analyzed with immunoSEQ Analyzer, keeping only productive sequences. To calculate clonality, Shannon entropy was normalized by log2 of the number of productive unique sequences and then subtracted from one. For each patient and control, public and private clones were evaluated within the 100 most prevalent clones. Clones were defined as Susac-specific when absent from the healthy and MS cohorts, from roughly 1,000 published viral clones and from other ImmuneACCESS disease sequences. TCRdb reran the public reads through fastp at Q25 and MiXCR, keeping productive beta chains. Under each unique CDR3 protein, matching rows form one entry showing the most common genes and DNA. The V and J calls, along with clone size, are taken from TCRdb and not from the paper's own processing. Counted in this sample were 180,000 or so distinct CDR3 sequences; 85% to 95% of them appeared once. About 0.1% of the sample is taken by the ten largest.

High-throughput TCR beta sequencing profiled peripheral blood CD8+ and CD4+ T cells from healthy donors, Susac syndrome patients and multiple sclerosis patients. Healthy donors were age- and sex-matched controls. Bulk CD8+ and CD4+ T cells were purified by magnetic negative isolation, while CD8+ TEMRA cells were enriched using FACS. Blood was drawn into EDTA tubes, processed within 24 hours, and PBMCs were isolated by density gradient centrifugation. PBMCs destined for TCR sequencing were cryopreserved in liquid nitrogen and later thawed in a 37 °C water bath. The sorted or isolated CD4+, CD8+ and CD8+ TEMRA cells reached a purity of at least 90%. Including cysteine and phenylalanine, the CDR3 has 12 amino acids. Only CDR3 DNA is held: 36 bases, read in frame from base 1. V is pared back by 0 bases and J by 5 bases, with 5 bases lying between the germline termini. CDR1 is given as SGHNT and CDR2 as YYREEE, both from the germline V gene (reference sequence).

The clonotype comes from a human donor in good health. Recombination connected TRBV5-4 to TRBJ2-5; no confident D gene assignment can be made. Input material: CD4+ T cells from PBMCs. The DNA is as follows: TGTGCCAGCAGCTTGGACGCGGAGACCCAGTACTTC. The resulting protein is CASSLDAETQYF.